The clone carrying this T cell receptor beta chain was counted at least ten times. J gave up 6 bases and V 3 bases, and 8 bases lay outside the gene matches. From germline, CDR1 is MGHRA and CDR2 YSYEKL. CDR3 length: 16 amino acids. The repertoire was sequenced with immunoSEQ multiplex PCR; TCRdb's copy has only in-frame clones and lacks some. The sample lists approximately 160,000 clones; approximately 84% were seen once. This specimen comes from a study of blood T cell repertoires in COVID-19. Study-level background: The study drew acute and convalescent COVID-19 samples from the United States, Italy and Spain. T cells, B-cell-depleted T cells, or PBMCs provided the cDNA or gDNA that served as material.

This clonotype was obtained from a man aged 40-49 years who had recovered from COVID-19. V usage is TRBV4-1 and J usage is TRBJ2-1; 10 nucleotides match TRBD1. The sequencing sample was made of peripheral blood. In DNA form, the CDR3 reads TGCGCCAGCAGCCAGGGTCCGGGACAGGGGCGCAATGAGCAGTTCTTC. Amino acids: CASSQGPGQGRNEQFF.